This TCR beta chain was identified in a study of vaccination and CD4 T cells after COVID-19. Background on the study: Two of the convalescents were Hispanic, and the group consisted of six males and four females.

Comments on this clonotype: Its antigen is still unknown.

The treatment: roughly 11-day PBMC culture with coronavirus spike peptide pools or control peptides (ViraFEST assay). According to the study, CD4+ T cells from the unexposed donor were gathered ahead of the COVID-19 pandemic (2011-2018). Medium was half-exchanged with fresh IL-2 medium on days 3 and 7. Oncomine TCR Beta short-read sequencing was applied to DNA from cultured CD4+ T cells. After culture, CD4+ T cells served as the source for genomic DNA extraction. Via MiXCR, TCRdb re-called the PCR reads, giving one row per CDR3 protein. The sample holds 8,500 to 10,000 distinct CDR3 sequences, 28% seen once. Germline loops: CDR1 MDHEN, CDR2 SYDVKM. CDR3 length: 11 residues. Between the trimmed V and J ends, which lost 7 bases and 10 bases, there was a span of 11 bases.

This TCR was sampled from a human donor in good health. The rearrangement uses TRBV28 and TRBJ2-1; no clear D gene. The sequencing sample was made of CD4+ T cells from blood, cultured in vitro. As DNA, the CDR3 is TGTGCCAGCAACGAACCTCCCGAGCAGTTCTTC. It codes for CASNEPPEQFF.